This T cell receptor (beta chain) was sequenced for a study of T cells after yellow fever vaccination. Study-wide points: A small share of clonotypes appeared in both CD4 and CD8 compartments.

The V end lost 5 bases, the J end lost 4 bases, and 14 bases lay between the germline ends. Looked up from germline, CDR1 is MNHNS and CDR2 is SASEGT. This CDR3 spans 14 amino acids. Researchers made TCR cDNA using 5'RACE template switching, and this step added a universal primer site and UMIs. TCRdb re-called the 5' RACE reads with MiXCR, one entry per CDR3 protein. The sample contains fewer than 150,000 distinct CDR3 sequences, 7.2% of which appear only once. This clonotype was recorded at least ten times. Its antigen remains unknown. The sequencing here drew on CD4+ T cells sorted from PBMCs, taken more than 40 days after the first yellow fever vaccination. This receptor was obtained from a man aged 18 to 29 who received the YFV17D yellow fever vaccine. This chain uses TRBV6-1 with TRBJ1-2, with D possibly being TRBD1 (5 bases). The CDR3 DNA reads TGTGCCAGCAGTACCCCGACAGAGGCCTATGGCTACACCTTC. It specifies CASSTPTEAYGYTF.